This TCR beta chain was obtained from a study of T-cell reconstitution after alpha-beta-depleted transplantation in children. The CDR3 sequence is 15 residues long. V dropped 4 bases and J dropped 5 bases, with 18 bases sitting between them. CDR1 SGHRS and CDR2 YFSETQ come from the germline V gene. Preparation of the TCRbeta library was carried out with unique molecular identifiers. TCRdb passed the PCR reads through MiXCR, listing each CDR3 protein once. The sample carries 98,000 or so distinct CDR3 sequences, 20% to 30% recorded once. General study results and limits: The main origin of T-cell counts and diversity one year after transplant was newly produced T cells. Several hundred expanded graft clones reportedly were the source of alpha-beta T cells about two months after transplant. It was surviving recipient T cells and thymic progenitors that gave some patients high TCRbeta diversity at day 60.

As for this clonotype: Its specificity is unknown.

The sequence was obtained from a boy aged 2 to 10 with acute lymphoblastic leukemia, due to receive a stem cell transplant. J is TRBJ2-5 and V is TRBV5-1, with D possibly being TRBD2 (6 bases). Sequences were derived from PBMCs, sampled before TCRalphabeta/CD19-depleted stem cell transplant. CDR3 coding DNA: TGCGCCAGCAGCGTTAGCGGAGAGGTTGAGGAGACCCAGTACTTC. Its translation is CASSVSGEVEETQYF.